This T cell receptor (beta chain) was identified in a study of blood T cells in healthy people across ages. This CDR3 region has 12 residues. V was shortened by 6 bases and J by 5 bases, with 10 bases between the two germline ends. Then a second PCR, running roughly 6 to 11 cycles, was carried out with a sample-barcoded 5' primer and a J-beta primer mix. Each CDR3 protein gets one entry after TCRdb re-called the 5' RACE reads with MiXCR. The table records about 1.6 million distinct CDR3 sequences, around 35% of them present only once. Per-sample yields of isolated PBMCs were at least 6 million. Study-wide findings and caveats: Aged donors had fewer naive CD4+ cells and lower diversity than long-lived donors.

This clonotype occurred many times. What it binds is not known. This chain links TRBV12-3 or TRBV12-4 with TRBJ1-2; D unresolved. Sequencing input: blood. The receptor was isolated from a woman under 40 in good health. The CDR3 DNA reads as TGTGCCAGCAGCCAGACAACTTATGGCTACACCTTC. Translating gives CASSQTTYGYTF.